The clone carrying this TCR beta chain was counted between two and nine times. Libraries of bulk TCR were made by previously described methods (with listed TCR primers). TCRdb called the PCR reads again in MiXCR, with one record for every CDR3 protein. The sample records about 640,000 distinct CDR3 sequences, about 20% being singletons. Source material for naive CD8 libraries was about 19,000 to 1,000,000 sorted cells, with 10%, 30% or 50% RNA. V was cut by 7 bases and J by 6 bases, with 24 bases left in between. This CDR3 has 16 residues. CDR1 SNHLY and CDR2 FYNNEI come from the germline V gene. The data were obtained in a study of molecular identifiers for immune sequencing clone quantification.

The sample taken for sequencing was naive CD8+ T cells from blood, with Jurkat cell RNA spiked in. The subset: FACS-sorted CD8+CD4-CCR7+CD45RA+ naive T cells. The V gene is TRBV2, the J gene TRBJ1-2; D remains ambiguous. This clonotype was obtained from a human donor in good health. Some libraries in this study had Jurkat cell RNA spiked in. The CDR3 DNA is TGTGCCAGCACCTCCCGGATAACAGCGACGGTTCATGGCTACACCTTC. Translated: CASTSRITATVHGYTF.